Listed here are 22 T cell receptor beta chains from one sample, sequenced in a study of cytomegalovirus exposure and HLA in healthy donors. The PCR ran on 60 Vbeta and 13 Jbeta primers. Data came from immunoSEQ multiplex PCR; TCRdb stores just in-frame clones and leaves some out. The sample table sets out under 150,000 clones. The sequenced sample was PBMCs. Receptors originate from a man aged 35 to 55 in good health and CMV-seronegative.

This chain links TRBV5-1 with TRBJ1-2; 12 nucleotides align to TRBD1. The germline V gene encodes CDR1 SGHRS and CDR2 YFSETQ. The CDR3 loop spans 15 amino acids. Unmatched junction bases numbered 7, after V lost 4 bases and J lost 6 bases. The CDR3 region has the DNA TGCGCCAGCAGCGATCCGGGACAGGGGGCTCATGGCTACACCTTC. Translation: CASSDPGQGAHGYTF.

The V call is TRBV25-1, the J call TRBJ1-5; 8 bases map to TRBD1. The germline gives CDR1 MGHDK, CDR2 SYGVNS. CDR3 size: 13 residues. The trim removed 6 bases at V and 6 bases at J, leaving 4 bases unmatched. Here the CDR3 reads CASSTGGGQPQHF. CDR3 coding DNA: TGTGCCAGCAGCACAGGGGGGGGTCAGCCCCAGCATTTT.

A note on this clone: This CDR3 is also generated by other DNA sequences in the sample. V gene TRBV4-1 combines with J gene TRBJ2-2; 11 nucleotides align to TRBD2. Germline loops: CDR1 MGHRA, CDR2 YSYEKL. The CDR3 covers 16 residues. Trimming at V came to 5 bases and at J to 0 bases, leaving 2 bases not matched to a gene. The CDR3 here is CASSLTSGANTGELFF. CDR3 DNA sequence: TGCGCCAGCAGCTTGACTAGCGGGGCGAACACCGGGGAGCTGTTTTTT.

This rearrangement joins TRBV2 to TRBJ2-1, with 10 bases aligning to TRBD2. Germline V gene lookup returns CDR1 SNHLY and CDR2 FYNNEI. The trim removed 7 bases at V and 10 bases at J, leaving 13 bases unmatched. The CDR3 consists of 15 residues. CDR3 sequence (DNA): TGTGCCAGCATCCAGAGGCTAGCGGGGGTAGGGGAGCAGTTCTTC. This translates into CASIQRLAGVGEQFF. Drawing the rest from reference TRBV2 and TRBJ2-1, the complete variable domain is EPEVTQTPSHQVTQMGQEVILRCVPISNHLYFYWYRQILGQKVEFLVSFYNNEISEKSEIFDDQFSVERPDGSNFTLKIRSTKLEDSAMYFCASIQRLAGVGEQFFGPGTRLTVL.

The rearrangement links TRBV6-5 to TRBJ2-1, with 8 bases that match TRBD1. Germline values: CDR1 MNHEY, CDR2 SVGAGI. The CDR3 is 14 residues long. The V gene end was trimmed by 10 bases and the J gene end by 5 bases; junction bases not matched to a gene: 10. CDR3 nucleotides: TGTGCCAAGCCCGCAGGGGGCAAGAACAATGAGCAGTTCTTC. Protein product: CAKPAGGKNNEQFF.

The chain recombines TRBV4-2 with TRBJ2-5, with 8 nucleotides matching TRBD2. V dropped 5 bases and J dropped 0; count of bases not matched to a gene: 5. CDR1 LGHNA and CDR2 YNFKEQ come from the germline V gene. The CDR3 is 15 amino acids. The CDR3: CASSDSGAYQETQYF. CDR3 bases: TGTGCCAGCAGCGATAGCGGGGCGTACCAAGAGACCCAGTACTTC.

Concerning this clone: Other DNA sequences of this sample code for an identical CDR3. The chain carries TRBV6-5 and TRBJ1-5, with 10 bases matching TRBD1. V shed 6 bases and J 1 base; nucleotides not matched to a gene: 3. This CDR3 contains 15 residues. Germline V gene lookup returns CDR1 MNHEY and CDR2 SVGAGI. This CDR3 reads CASSRQGASNQPQHF. Here the CDR3 DNA reads TGTGCCAGCAGCAGACAGGGGGCAAGCAATCAGCCCCAGCATTTT.

The gene calls are TRBV9 and TRBJ2-7; D is possibly TRBD2 (6 bases). The V gene's germline CDR1 is SGDLS and CDR2 YYNGEE. This CDR3 has 13 residues. Trimming stripped 5 bases from V and 3 bases from J, with 12 bases between. CDR3 nucleotide sequence: TGTGCCAGCAGAGCACGACTAGTCTACGAGCAGTACTTC. Protein sequence: CASRARLVYEQYF.

V gene TRBV27 combines with J gene TRBJ2-2; 9 bases are shared with TRBD1. The CDR3 is 14 residues long. From germline, CDR1 is MNHEY and CDR2 SMNVEV (reference sequence). Trimming cost V 7 bases and J 6 bases; bases outside gene matches: 6. This CDR3 is CASTRDRVSGELFF. In nucleotides, the CDR3 is TGTGCCAGCACCCGGGACAGGGTTTCCGGGGAGCTGTTTTTT.

V is TRBV5-8 and J is TRBJ1-1, with TRBD1 matching 8 bases. The CDR3 has 14 residues. The V and J ends lost 4 bases and 4 bases, in that order; junction bases with no gene match: 6. Germline V gene sequence: CDR1 SGHTS, CDR2 YDEGEE. CDR3: CASSGRQGRTEAFF. The CDR3 region has the DNA TGTGCCAGCAGCGGACGACAGGGGCGCACTGAAGCTTTCTTT.

The V call is TRBV19, the J call TRBJ2-1; D perhaps matches TRBD1 (5 bases). Germline CDR1 reads LNHDA; CDR2 reads SQIVND (reference sequence). The CDR3 is 15 amino acids. Trimming took 0 bases from V and 4 from J, leaving 10 bases between them. The CDR3 DNA reads TGTGCCAGTAGTATAGAGGCCAGGGCATACAATGAGCAGTTCTTC. Translation gives CASSIEARAYNEQFF.

The CDR3 bases are TGTGCCAGTAGTCAGACAGATAATAGCAATCAGCCCCAGCATTTT. Its protein is CASSQTDNSNQPQHF. The chain couples TRBV19 to TRBJ1-5; possibly TRBD1 for D (5 bases). V lost 5 bases, J lost 0 bases, and 11 bases lay in between. Germline-derived CDR1 and CDR2 are LNHDA and SQIVND (reference sequence). The CDR3 totals 15 residues.

This rearrangement joins TRBV10-3 to TRBJ1-2; the match to TRBD1 covers 10 bases. The germline V gene encodes CDR1 ENHRY and CDR2 SYGVKD. The CDR3 length is 15 residues. V was pared by 5 bases and J by 6 bases, with 9 bases of the junction left unmatched. The CDR3 loop is CAISQRTGTGDGYTF. The CDR3 DNA sequence: TGTGCCATCAGTCAGAGAACCGGGACAGGGGATGGCTACACCTTC.

J is TRBJ2-5 and V is TRBV10-2, with TRBD1 as a possible D gene (6 bases). V lost 4 bases, J lost 1 base, and 10 bases lay in between. The CDR3 spans 14 residues. CDR1 is WSHSY and CDR2 is SAAADI in the germline V gene. The CDR3 DNA sequence: TGCGCCAGCAGTGGGACAGTAATCCAAGAGACCCAGTACTTC. Its protein product is CASSGTVIQETQYF.

V is TRBV2 and J is TRBJ1-1; possibly TRBD1 for D (5 bases). Trimming shortened V by 6 bases and J by 0 bases, and 8 bases separated the two germline ends. CDR1 is SNHLY, CDR2 FYNNEI, per germline. This CDR3 spans 13 amino acids. This CDR3 reads CASSRQMNTEAFF. In DNA, the CDR3 is TGTGCCAGCAGCAGACAGATGAACACTGAAGCTTTCTTT.

This chain uses TRBV12-5 with TRBJ2-5; possibly TRBD1 for D (5 bases). There are 15 residues in the CDR3. The V end was cut by 6 bases, the J end by 5 bases, with 19 bases between. CDR1 is LGHNT, CDR2 FRNRAP, per germline. CDR3 in amino acids: CASGPGQGFEETQYF. CDR3 sequence (DNA): TGTGCTAGTGGACCGGGCCAGGGTTTTGAGGAGACCCAGTACTTC.

The chain is built from TRBV6-1 and TRBJ1-3; 7 nucleotides align to TRBD1. Germline CDR1 and CDR2: MNHNS and SASEGT. V trimming: 4 bases; J trimming: 1 base; junction bases outside the gene matches: 10. This CDR3 contains 17 residues. The CDR3 loop reads CASSVRAGGLSGNTIYF. CDR3 DNA sequence: TGTGCCAGCAGTGTACGGGCAGGGGGATTATCTGGAAACACCATATATTTT.

On this clone itself: The junction shows a germline mismatch at one end, possibly a read error. This sequence joins TRBV19 and TRBJ1-2; D is unresolved. There are 16 residues in the CDR3. Germline assignment: CDR1 LNHDA and CDR2 SQIVND (reference sequence). The CDR3 region is CASSMRGYDGDYSYTF. The CDR3 coding sequence is TGTGCCAGTAGTATGCGAGGGTACGACGGAGACTATAGCTACACCTTC.

The chain combines TRBV28 with TRBJ1-5, with unresolved D. Between the trimmed V and J ends, which lost 3 bases and 9 bases, there was a span of 3 bases. CDR1 is MDHEN and CDR2 is SYDVKM in the germline V gene. This CDR3 contains 10 residues. Here the CDR3 reads CASSLRPQHF. CDR3 DNA: TGTGCCAGCAGTTTGCGGCCCCAGCATTTT.

The CDR3 region is CASSWGRTGDGYTF. Here the CDR3 DNA reads TGTGCCAGCAGCTGGGGTCGGACAGGGGATGGCTACACCTTC. The chain couples TRBV5-6 to TRBJ1-2; 9 bases map to TRBD1. Germline V gives CDR1 SGHDT, CDR2 YYEEEE. The CDR3 runs 14 residues. V lost 3 bases to trimming and J lost 6 bases; unmatched junction nucleotides: 6.

This chain connects TRBV7-3 to TRBJ2-7, with TRBD2 matching 10 bases. With 5 bases clipped from V and 0 bases from J, the junction kept 4 bases outside the gene matches. This CDR3 comprises 15 residues. In germline, CDR1 is SGHTA, CDR2 FQGTGA. CDR3 protein: CASSPSGGSSYEQYF. CDR3 DNA sequence: TGTGCCAGCAGCCCTAGCGGGGGTAGCTCCTACGAGCAGTACTTC.

The chain combines TRBV29-1 with TRBJ2-7; perhaps TRBD2 as D (6 bases). This CDR3 comprises 13 residues. The germline V and J ends were trimmed by 5 bases and 0 bases, with 11 bases remaining between them. The germline gives CDR1 SQVTM, CDR2 ANQGSEA. In DNA, the CDR3 is TGCAGCGTTACTGGGGGGTCCTCCTACGAGCAGTACTTC. Amino acid sequence: CSVTGGSSYEQYF.